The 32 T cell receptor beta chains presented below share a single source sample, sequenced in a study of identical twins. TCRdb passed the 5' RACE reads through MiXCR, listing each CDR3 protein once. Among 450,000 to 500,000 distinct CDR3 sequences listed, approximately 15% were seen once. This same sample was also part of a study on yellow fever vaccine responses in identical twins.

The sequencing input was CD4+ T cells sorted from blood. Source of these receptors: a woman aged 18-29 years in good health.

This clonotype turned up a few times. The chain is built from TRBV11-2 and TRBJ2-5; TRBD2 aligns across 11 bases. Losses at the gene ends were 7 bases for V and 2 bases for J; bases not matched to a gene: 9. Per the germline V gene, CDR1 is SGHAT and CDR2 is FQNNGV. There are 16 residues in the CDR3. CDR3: CASTKGLAGGQETQYF. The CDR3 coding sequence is TGTGCCAGCACCAAGGGGCTAGCGGGAGGTCAAGAGACCCAGTACTTC.

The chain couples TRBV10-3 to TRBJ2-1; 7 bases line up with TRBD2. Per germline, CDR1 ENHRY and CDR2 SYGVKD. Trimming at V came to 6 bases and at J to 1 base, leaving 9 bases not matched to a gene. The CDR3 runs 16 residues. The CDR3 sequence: CAIRGEGAGSYNEQFF. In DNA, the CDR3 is TGTGCCATCAGGGGTGAAGGAGCGGGGTCCTACAATGAGCAGTTCTTC.

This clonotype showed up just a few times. CDR3 region: CASSQEALALSTDTQYF. The CDR3 bases are TGTGCCAGCAGCCAAGAAGCGCTAGCGTTAAGCACAGATACGCAGTATTTT. The gene calls are TRBV4-2 and TRBJ2-3; D perhaps matches TRBD2 (6 bases). Germline CDR1 and CDR2: LGHNA and YNFKEQ. CDR3 length: 17 residues. Trimming cost V 0 bases and J 0 bases, with 13 bases left between them.

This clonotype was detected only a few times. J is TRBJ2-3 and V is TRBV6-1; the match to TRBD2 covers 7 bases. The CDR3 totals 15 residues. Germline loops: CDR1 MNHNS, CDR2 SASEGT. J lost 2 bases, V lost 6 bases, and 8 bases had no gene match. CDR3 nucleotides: TGTGCCAGCAGCCCCCCGGGACTAACCACAGATACGCAGTATTTT. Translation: CASSPPGLTTDTQYF.

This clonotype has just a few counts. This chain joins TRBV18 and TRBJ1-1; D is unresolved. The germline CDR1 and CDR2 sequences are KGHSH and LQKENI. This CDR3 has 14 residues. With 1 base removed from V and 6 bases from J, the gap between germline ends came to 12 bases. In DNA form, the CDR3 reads TGTGCCAGCTCACCACAGCAGTACTCTCCTGAAGCTTTCTTT. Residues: CASSPQQYSPEAFF.

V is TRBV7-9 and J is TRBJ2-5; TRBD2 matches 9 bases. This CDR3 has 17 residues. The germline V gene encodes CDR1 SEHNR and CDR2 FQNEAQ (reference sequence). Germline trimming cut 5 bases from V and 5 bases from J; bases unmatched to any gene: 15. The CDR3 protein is CASSNTIGLAHWETQYF. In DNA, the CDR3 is TGTGCCAGCAGCAATACGATAGGACTAGCGCATTGGGAGACCCAGTACTTC.

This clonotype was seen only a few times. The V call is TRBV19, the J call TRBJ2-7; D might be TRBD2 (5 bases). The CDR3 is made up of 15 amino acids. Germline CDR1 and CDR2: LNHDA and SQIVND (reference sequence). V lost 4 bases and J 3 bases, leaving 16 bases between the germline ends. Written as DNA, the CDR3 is TGTGCCAGTAGTACAAAAGGAGGTTTCGGCTACGAGCAGTACTTC. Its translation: CASSTKGGFGYEQYF.

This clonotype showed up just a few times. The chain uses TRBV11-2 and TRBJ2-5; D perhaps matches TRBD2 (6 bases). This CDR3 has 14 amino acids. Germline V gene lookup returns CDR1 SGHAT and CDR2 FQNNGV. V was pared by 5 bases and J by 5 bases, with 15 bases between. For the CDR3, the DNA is TGTGCCAGCAGCAAACGCGGGGCGGAGGAGACCCAGTACTTC. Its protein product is CASSKRGAEETQYF.

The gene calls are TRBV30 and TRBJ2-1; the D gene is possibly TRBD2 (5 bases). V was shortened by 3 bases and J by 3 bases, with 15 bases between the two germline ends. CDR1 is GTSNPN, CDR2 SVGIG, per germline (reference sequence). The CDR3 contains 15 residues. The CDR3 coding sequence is TGTGCCTGGAGAGGAACCCAGCGGAGCTACAATGAGCAGTTCTTC. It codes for CAWRGTQRSYNEQFF.

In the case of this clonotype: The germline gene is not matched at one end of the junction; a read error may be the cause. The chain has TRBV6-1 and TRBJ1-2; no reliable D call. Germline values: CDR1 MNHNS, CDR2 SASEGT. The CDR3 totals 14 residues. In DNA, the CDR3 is TGTGCCAGCAGCCAAACCGGGCCTAGGACCAAATCTTTATTC. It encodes CASSQTGPRTKSLF.

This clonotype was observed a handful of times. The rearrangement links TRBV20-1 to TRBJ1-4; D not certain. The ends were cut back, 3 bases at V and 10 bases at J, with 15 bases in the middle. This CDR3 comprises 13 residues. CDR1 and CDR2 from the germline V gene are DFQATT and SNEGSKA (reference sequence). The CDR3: CSARGSSTGKLFF. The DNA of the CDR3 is TGCAGTGCTAGGGGGAGCTCGACCGGAAAACTGTTTTTT.

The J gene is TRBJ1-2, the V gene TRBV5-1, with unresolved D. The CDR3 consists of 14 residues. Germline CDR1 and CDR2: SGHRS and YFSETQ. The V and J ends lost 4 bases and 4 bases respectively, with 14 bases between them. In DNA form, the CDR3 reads TGCGCCAGCAGCGCCCAAGCGCAACTCTATGGCTACACCTTC. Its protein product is CASSAQAQLYGYTF. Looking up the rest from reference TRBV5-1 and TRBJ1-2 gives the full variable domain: KAGVTQTPRYLIKTRGQQVTLSCSPISGHRSVSWYQQTPGQGLQFLFEYFSETQRNKGNFPGRFSGRQFSNSRSEMNVSTLELGDSALYLCASSAQAQLYGYTFGSGTRLTVV.

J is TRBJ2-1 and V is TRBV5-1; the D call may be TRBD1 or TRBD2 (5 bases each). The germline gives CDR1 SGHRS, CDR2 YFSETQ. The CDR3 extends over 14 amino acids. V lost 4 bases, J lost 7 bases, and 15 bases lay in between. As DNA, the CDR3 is TGCGCCAGCAGCCCTTTCCGGGGCCGGAATGAGCAGTTCTTC. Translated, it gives CASSPFRGRNEQFF. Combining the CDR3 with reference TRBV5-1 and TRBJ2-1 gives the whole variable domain KAGVTQTPRYLIKTRGQQVTLSCSPISGHRSVSWYQQTPGQGLQFLFEYFSETQRNKGNFPGRFSGRQFSNSRSEMNVSTLELGDSALYLCASSPFRGRNEQFFGPGTRLTVL.

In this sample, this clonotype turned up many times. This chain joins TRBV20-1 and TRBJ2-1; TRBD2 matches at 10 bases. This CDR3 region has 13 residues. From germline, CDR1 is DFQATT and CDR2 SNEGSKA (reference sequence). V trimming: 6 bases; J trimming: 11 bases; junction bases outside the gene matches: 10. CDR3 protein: CSALQGTSEKQFF. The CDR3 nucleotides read TGCAGTGCCTTACAGGGGACTAGCGAGAAGCAGTTCTTC.

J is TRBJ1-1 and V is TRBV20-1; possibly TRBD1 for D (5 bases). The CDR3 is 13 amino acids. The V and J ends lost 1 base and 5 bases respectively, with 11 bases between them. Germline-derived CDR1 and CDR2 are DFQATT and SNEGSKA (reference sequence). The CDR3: CSARGRQTTEAFF. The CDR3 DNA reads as TGCAGTGCTAGAGGGAGACAGACGACTGAAGCTTTCTTT.

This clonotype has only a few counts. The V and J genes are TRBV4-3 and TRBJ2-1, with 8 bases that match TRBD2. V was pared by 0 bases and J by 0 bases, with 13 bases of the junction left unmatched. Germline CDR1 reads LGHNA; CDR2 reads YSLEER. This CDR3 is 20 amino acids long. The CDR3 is CASSQEVTSGRSSSYNEQFF. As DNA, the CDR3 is TGCGCCAGCAGCCAAGAAGTTACTAGCGGACGTTCGAGCTCCTACAATGAGCAGTTCTTC.

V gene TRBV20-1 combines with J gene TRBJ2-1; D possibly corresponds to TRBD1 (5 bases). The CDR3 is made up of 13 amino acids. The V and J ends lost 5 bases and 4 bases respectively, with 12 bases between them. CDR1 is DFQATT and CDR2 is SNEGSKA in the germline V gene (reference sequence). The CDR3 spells CSAEGVGYNEQFF. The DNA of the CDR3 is TGCAGTGCTGAAGGGGTAGGGTACAATGAGCAGTTCTTC.

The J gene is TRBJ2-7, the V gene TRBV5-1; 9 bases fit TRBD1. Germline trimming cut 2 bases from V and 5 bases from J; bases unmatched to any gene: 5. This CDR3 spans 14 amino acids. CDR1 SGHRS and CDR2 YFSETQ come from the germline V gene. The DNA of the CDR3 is TGCGCCAGCAGCTTCGAGGACAGGGGAAACGAGCAGTACTTC. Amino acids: CASSFEDRGNEQYF.

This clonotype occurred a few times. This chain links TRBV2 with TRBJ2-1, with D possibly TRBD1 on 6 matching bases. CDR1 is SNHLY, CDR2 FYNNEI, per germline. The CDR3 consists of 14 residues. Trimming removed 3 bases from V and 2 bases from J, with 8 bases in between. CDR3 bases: TGTGCCAGCAGTGAGGACAGAGCCTACAATGAGCAGTTCTTC. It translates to CASSEDRAYNEQFF.

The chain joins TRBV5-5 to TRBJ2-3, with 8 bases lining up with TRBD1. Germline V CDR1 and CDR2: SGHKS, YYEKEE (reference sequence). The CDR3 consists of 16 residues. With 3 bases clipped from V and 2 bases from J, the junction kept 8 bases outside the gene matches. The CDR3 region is CASSSPGGGNTDTQYF. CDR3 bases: TGTGCCAGCAGCTCACCAGGGGGCGGCAACACAGATACGCAGTATTTT.

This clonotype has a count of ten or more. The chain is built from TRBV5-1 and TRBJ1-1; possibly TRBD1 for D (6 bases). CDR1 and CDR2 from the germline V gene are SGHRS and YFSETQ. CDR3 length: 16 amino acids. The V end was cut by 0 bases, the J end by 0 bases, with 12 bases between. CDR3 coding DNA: TGCGCCAGCAGCTTGGCCTTCGGGGGCATGAACACTGAAGCTTTCTTT. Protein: CASSLAFGGMNTEAFF.

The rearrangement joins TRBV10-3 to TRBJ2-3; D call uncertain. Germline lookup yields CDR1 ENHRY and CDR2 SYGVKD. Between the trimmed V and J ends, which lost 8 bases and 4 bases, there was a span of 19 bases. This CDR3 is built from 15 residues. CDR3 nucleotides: TGTGCCATCTCCCAGCTCCAACTACGGGCAGATACGCAGTATTTT. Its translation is CAISQLQLRADTQYF.

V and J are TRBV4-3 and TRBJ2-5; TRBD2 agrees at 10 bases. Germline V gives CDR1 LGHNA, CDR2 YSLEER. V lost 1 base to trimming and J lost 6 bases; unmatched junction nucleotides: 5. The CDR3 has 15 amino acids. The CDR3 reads CASSQGLAGEQTQYF. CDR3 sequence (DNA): TGCGCCAGCAGCCAAGGGCTAGCGGGAGAACAGACCCAGTACTTC.

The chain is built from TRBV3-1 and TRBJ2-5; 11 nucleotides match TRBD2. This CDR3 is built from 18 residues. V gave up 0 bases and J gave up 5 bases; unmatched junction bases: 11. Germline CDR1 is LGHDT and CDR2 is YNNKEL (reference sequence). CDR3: CASSQETSGGLGRETQYF. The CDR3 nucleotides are TGTGCCAGCAGCCAAGAAACTAGCGGGGGTCTCGGGCGGGAGACCCAGTACTTC.

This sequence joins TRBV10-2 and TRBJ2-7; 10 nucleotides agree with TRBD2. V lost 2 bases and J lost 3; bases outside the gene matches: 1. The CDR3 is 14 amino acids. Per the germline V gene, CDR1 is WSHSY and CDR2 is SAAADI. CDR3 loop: CASSETSGNYEQYF. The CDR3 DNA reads TGCGCCAGCAGTGAGACTAGCGGGAACTACGAGCAGTACTTC.

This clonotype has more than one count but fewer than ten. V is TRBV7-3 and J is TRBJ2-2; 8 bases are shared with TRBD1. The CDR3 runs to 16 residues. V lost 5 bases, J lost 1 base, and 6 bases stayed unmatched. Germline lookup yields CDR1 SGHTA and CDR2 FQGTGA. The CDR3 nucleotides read TGTGCCAGCAGCCAACAAGGACAGGGGAACACCGGGGAGCTGTTTTTT. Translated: CASSQQGQGNTGELFF.

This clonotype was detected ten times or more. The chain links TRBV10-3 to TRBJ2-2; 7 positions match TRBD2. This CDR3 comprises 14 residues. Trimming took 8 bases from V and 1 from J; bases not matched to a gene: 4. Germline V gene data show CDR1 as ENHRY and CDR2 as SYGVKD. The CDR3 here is CAIRDYRNTGELFF. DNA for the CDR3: TGTGCCATCCGGGACTATCGGAACACCGGGGAGCTGTTTTTT.

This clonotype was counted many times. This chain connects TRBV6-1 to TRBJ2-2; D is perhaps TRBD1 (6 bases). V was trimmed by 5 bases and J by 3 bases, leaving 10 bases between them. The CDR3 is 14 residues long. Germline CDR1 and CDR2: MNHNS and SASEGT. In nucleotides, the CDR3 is TGTGCCAGCAGTCGCAACAGGGACACCGGGGAGCTGTTTTTT. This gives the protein CASSRNRDTGELFF.

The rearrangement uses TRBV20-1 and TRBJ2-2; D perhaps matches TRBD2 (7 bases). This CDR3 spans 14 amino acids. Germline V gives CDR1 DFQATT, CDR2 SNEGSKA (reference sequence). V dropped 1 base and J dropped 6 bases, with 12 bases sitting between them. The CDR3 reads CSARVGGAAGELFF. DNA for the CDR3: TGCAGTGCTAGAGTGGGGGGGGCCGCCGGGGAGCTGTTTTTT.

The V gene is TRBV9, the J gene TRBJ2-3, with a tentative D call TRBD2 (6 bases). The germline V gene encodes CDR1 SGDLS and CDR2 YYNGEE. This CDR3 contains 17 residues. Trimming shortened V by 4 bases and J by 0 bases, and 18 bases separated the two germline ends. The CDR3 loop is CASSPMAGPPSTDTQYF. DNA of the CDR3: TGTGCCAGCAGCCCCATGGCGGGACCCCCTAGCACAGATACGCAGTATTTT.

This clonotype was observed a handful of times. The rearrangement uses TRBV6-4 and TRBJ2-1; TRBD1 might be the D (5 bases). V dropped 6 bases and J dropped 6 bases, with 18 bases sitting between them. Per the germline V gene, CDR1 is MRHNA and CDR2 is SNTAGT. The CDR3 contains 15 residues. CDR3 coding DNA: TGTGCCAGCAGAAAAAAAGGGGATCTTTCCAATGAGCAGTTCTTC. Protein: CASRKKGDLSNEQFF.

The CDR3 is CSASVGASFYEQYF. Here the CDR3 DNA reads TGCAGTGCTAGTGTCGGGGCGAGTTTCTACGAGCAGTACTTC. J is TRBJ2-7 and V is TRBV20-1; D tentatively fits TRBD1 or TRBD2 (5 bases each). V lost 3 bases and J 3 bases, leaving 15 bases between the germline ends. The CDR3 is 14 amino acids. Germline lookup yields CDR1 DFQATT and CDR2 SNEGSKA (reference sequence).